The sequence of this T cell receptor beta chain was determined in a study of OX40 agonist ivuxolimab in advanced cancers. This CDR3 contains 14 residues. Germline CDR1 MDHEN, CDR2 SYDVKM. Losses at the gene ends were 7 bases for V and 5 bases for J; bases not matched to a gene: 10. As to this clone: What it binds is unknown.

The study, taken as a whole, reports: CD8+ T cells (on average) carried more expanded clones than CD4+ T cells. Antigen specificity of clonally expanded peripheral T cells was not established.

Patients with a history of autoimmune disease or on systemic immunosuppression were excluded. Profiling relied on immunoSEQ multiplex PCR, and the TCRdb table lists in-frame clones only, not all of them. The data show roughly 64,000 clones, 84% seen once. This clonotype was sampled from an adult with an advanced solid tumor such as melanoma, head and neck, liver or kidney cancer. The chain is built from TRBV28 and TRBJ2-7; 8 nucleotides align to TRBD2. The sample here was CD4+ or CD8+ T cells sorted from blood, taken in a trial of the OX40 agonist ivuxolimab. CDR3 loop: CASISGGAGNEQYF. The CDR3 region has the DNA TGTGCCAGCATCTCCGGGGGGGCTGGGAACGAGCAGTACTTC.